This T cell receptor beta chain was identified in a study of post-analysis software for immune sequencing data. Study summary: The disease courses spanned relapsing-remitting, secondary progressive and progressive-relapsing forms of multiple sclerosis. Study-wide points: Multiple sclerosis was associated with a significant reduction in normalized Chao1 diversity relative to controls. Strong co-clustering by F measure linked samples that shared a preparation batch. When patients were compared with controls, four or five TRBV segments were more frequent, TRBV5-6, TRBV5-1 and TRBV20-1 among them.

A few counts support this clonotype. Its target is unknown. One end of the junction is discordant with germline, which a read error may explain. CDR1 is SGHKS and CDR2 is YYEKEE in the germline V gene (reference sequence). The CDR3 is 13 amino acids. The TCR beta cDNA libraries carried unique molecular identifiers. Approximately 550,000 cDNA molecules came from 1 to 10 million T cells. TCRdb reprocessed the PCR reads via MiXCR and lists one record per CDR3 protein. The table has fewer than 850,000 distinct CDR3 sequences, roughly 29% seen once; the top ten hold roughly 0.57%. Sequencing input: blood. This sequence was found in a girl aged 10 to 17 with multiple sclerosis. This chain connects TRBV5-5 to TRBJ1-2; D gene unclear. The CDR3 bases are TGTGCCAGCGGCTTGGAGGCTAACTATGGCTACACCTTC. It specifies CASGLEANYGYTF.